Below, 30 T cell receptor beta chains from the same sample are listed, as sequenced in a study of blood T cell repertoires in COVID-19. Sequenced by immunoSEQ multiplex PCR; TCRdb stores in-frame clones only, minus some. This sample has over 110,000 clones, with 65% to 80% found just once. Sequencing used peripheral blood. The receptor source for this set is a man aged 55-75 years with acute or convalescent COVID-19.

The rearrangement joins TRBV5-6 to TRBJ1-1, with 7 bases that match TRBD1. The CDR3 consists of 13 residues. Germline V gene sequence: CDR1 SGHDT, CDR2 YYEEEE. Unmatched junction bases numbered 4, after V lost 4 bases and J lost 4 bases. CDR3 nucleotides: TGTGCCAGCAGCGAAGCAGGGGGCACTGAAGCTTTCTTT. This encodes CASSEAGGTEAFF.

This clone was picked up one time. Other DNA sequences in the sample encode the same CDR3. The chain combines TRBV5-1 with TRBJ1-5; TRBD1 might be the D (6 bases). Germline V gene lookup returns CDR1 SGHRS and CDR2 YFSETQ. This CDR3 comprises 13 residues. Trimming took 4 bases from V and 4 from J, leaving 9 bases between them. CDR3 protein: CASSRDTNQPQHF. DNA of the CDR3: TGCGCCAGCAGCCGGGACACAAATCAGCCCCAGCATTTT.

The rearrangement links TRBV28 to TRBJ2-1, with 10 bases lining up with TRBD2. Germline CDR1 MDHEN, CDR2 SYDVKM. This CDR3 has 16 amino acids. V lost 4 bases to trimming and J lost 5 bases; unmatched junction nucleotides: 8. The CDR3 here is CASSYASGRWDNEQFF. The CDR3 coding sequence is TGTGCCAGCAGTTATGCTAGCGGGAGATGGGACAATGAGCAGTTCTTC.

This clone was observed a few times. The chain couples TRBV28 to TRBJ1-4, with a tentative D call TRBD1 (6 bases). CDR1 MDHEN and CDR2 SYDVKM come from the germline V gene. V lost 4 bases and J lost 0, with 12 bases in between. This CDR3 has 16 residues. The CDR3 sequence is CASSSSRQATNEKLFF. The DNA of the CDR3 is TGTGCCAGCAGTTCTAGCCGACAGGCAACTAATGAAAAACTGTTTTTT.

The genes are TRBV7-2 and TRBJ2-5; 7 bases are a match to TRBD1. This CDR3 comprises 15 residues. The germline CDR1 and CDR2 sequences are SGHTA and FQGNSA. V lost 5 bases, J lost 4 bases, and 10 bases stayed unmatched. This CDR3 reads CASSGRDRGPETQYF. The CDR3 region has the DNA TGTGCCAGCAGCGGCCGGGACAGAGGGCCAGAGACCCAGTACTTC.

CDR3: CASSFIFQARFHTEAFF. The CDR3 region has the DNA TGTGCCAGCAGTTTTATCTTCCAGGCCCGGTTCCACACTGAAGCTTTCTTT. The J gene is TRBJ1-1, the V gene TRBV28; D unclear. The CDR3 contains 17 residues. Trimming left V 3 bases short and J 3 bases short, with 20 bases between. Germline V CDR1 and CDR2: MDHEN, SYDVKM. The full variable domain, with the rest looked up from reference TRBV28 and TRBJ1-1, is DVKVTQSSRYLVKRTGEKVFLECVQDMDHENMFWYRQDPGLGLRLIYFSYDVKMKEKGDIPEGYSVSREKKERFSLILESASTNQTSMYLCASSFIFQARFHTEAFFGQGTRLTVV.

This clone was picked up a small number of times. The J gene is TRBJ1-1, the V gene TRBV30; a possible D gene is TRBD1 (6 bases). The CDR3 is 13 amino acids. Germline V gene sequence: CDR1 GTSNPN, CDR2 SVGIG (reference sequence). Trimming took 3 bases from V and 6 from J, leaving 14 bases between them. As DNA, the CDR3 is TGTGCCTGGAGACTAGGACAGTTCGCTGAAGCTTTCTTT. Translating gives CAWRLGQFAEAFF.

The chain joins TRBV7-8 to TRBJ2-3; a weak D match, TRBD1 (5 bases). The germline V and J ends were trimmed by 2 bases and 0 bases, with 12 bases remaining between them. The CDR3 extends over 16 amino acids. CDR1 is SGHVS and CDR2 is FQNEAQ in the germline V gene. The CDR3 here is CASSLLGQSSTDTQYF. CDR3 DNA: TGTGCCAGCAGCTTATTGGGGCAGTCGAGCACAGATACGCAGTATTTT.

This rearrangement joins TRBV5-5 to TRBJ1-5; 8 positions match TRBD1. With 0 bases clipped from V and 4 bases from J, the junction kept 3 bases outside the gene matches. Germline V lookup: CDR1 SGHKS, CDR2 YYEKEE (reference sequence). The CDR3 runs to 15 residues. The DNA of the CDR3 is TGTGCCAGCAGCTTGGTGGGGACAGGTAATCAGCCCCAGCATTTT. Translated, it gives CASSLVGTGNQPQHF.

This clone has only a few counts. The chain joins TRBV10-3 to TRBJ1-5; unclear D gene. The CDR3 contains 17 residues. Germline V gives CDR1 ENHRY, CDR2 SYGVKD. V lost 0 bases and J 5 bases, leaving 17 bases between the germline ends. CDR3 sequence: CAISESEAGGSYQPQHF. The CDR3 DNA follows: TGTGCCATCAGTGAGTCGGAGGCGGGTGGGTCGTATCAGCCCCAGCATTTT.

As DNA, the CDR3 is TGTGCCAGTTGCACAGGGATCGGGAACACTGAAGCTTTCTTT. It codes for CASCTGIGNTEAFF. The V and J genes are TRBV19 and TRBJ1-1; D is perhaps TRBD1 (6 bases). Germline values: CDR1 LNHDA, CDR2 SQIVND (reference sequence). The CDR3 covers 14 residues. Trimming cost V 8 bases and J 1 base, with 14 bases left between them.

CDR3 amino acids: CAILSQGYTEAFF. The CDR3 DNA sequence: TGTGCCATCTTATCACAGGGATACACTGAAGCTTTCTTT. The V call is TRBV28, the J call TRBJ1-1, with D perhaps TRBD1 (6 bases). This CDR3 is 13 amino acids long. Germline CDR1 reads MDHEN; CDR2 reads SYDVKM. V was clipped by 10 bases and J by 3 bases, with 15 bases between them.

The chain carries TRBV7-9 and TRBJ1-1; the D gene is possibly TRBD1 (5 bases). This CDR3 is 14 amino acids long. The germline CDR1 and CDR2 sequences are SEHNR and FQNEAQ (reference sequence). V shed 3 bases and J shed 8 bases, with 16 bases lying between them. Here the CDR3 DNA reads TGTGCCAGCAGCTTCGCCCTTAGGGGAAGGGAAGCTTTCTTT. This sequence encodes CASSFALRGREAFF. Variable domain in full (rest from reference TRBV7-9 and TRBJ1-1): DTGVSQNPRHKITKRGQNVTFRCDPISEHNRLYWYRQTLGQGPEFLTYFQNEAQLEKSRLLSDRFSAERPKGSFSTLEIQRTEQGDSAMYLCASSFALRGREAFFGQGTRLTVV.

Here the CDR3 reads CASSDIGTGGSDTDTQYF. CDR3 sequence (DNA): TGCGCCAGCAGTGATATAGGGACAGGGGGCAGTGACACAGATACGCAGTATTTT. The rearrangement links TRBV10-1 to TRBJ2-3; TRBD1 matches 12 bases. The CDR3 has 18 amino acids. V lost 3 bases to trimming and J lost 2 bases; unmatched junction nucleotides: 9. Germline V lookup: CDR1 WNHNN, CDR2 SYGVQD (reference sequence).

The rearrangement uses TRBV7-9 and TRBJ2-2; 8 positions agree with TRBD1. Germline V gene sequence: CDR1 SEHNR, CDR2 FQNEAQ (reference sequence). The CDR3 has 15 amino acids. V lost 5 bases, J lost 4 bases, and 6 bases stayed unmatched. The CDR3 region is CASSDNRGSTGELFF. The DNA of the CDR3 is TGTGCCAGCAGCGACAACAGGGGGAGCACCGGGGAGCTGTTTTTT.

The chain employs TRBV5-6 and TRBJ1-2; 7 nucleotides match TRBD1. Trimming at V came to 5 bases and at J to 5 bases, leaving 6 bases not matched to a gene. Looked up from germline, CDR1 is SGHDT and CDR2 is YYEEEE. The length of the CDR3 is 13 residues. CDR3 coding DNA: TGTGCCAGCAGAAATGAGGGGGCGTATGGCTACACCTTC. Translation: CASRNEGAYGYTF.

The chain links TRBV5-4 to TRBJ1-5, with D possibly being TRBD1 (6 bases). The ends were cut back, 0 bases at V and 4 bases at J, with 8 bases in the middle. CDR3 length: 14 residues. Per the germline V gene, CDR1 is SGHNT and CDR2 is YYREEE (reference sequence). The DNA for the CDR3 is TGTGCCAGCAGCTTGGCTGGACAGAATCAGCCCCAGCATTTT. Protein: CASSLAGQNQPQHF.

Comments on this clone: Other DNA sequences in the same sample also yield this CDR3. V is TRBV7-2 and J is TRBJ1-2; D unclear. Germline V gene sequence: CDR1 SGHTA, CDR2 FQGNSA. The CDR3 is made up of 15 amino acids. The germline V and J ends were trimmed by 1 base and 4 bases, with 13 bases remaining between them. The CDR3 nucleotides read TGTGCCAGCAGCTTAGACCGGGGATCTTTCTATGGCTACACCTTC. This gives the protein CASSLDRGSFYGYTF. The whole variable domain, remainder taken from reference TRBV7-2 and TRBJ1-2, is GAGVSQSPSNKVTEKGKDVELRCDPISGHTALYWYRQSLGQGLEFLIYFQGNSAPDKSGLPSDRFSAERTGGSVSTLTIQRTQQEDSAVYLCASSLDRGSFYGYTFGSGTRLTVV.

The sample holds a few counts of this clone. This rearrangement joins TRBV28 to TRBJ1-6, with TRBD1 identical over 7 bases. V lost 2 bases, J lost 10 bases, and 5 bases stayed unmatched. Germline V gene data show CDR1 as MDHEN and CDR2 as SYDVKM. This CDR3 has 14 residues. The CDR3: CASSLPQGYSPLHF. The CDR3 DNA is TGTGCCAGCAGTTTACCACAGGGGTACTCACCCCTCCACTTT.

The chain has TRBV27 and TRBJ2-6, with a tentative D call TRBD1 (5 bases). Trimming took off 5 bases at V and 2 bases at J, with 13 bases between the two ends. Germline-derived CDR1 and CDR2 are MNHEY and SMNVEV (reference sequence). The CDR3 totals 16 residues. CDR3 sequence: CASSLAGYPGANVLTF. The CDR3 bases are TGTGCCAGCAGTCTTGCAGGGTATCCTGGGGCCAACGTCCTGACTTTC.

The table lists this clone with a count of one. The chain is built from TRBV6-2 or TRBV6-3 and TRBJ1-2; TRBD1 might be the D (6 bases). CDR1 is MNHEY, CDR2 SVGEGT, per germline. The CDR3 is 13 amino acids. The ends were cut back, 4 bases at V and 8 bases at J, with 14 bases in the middle. CDR3 in amino acids: CASSSGQIYGYTF. For the CDR3, the DNA is TGTGCCAGCAGTTCAGGACAGATTTACGGCTACACCTTC.

Concerning this clone: Different DNA sequences within this sample yield the same CDR3. The rearrangement uses TRBV11-2 and TRBJ2-1; 7 nucleotides line up with TRBD1. CDR3 length: 14 residues. V trimming: 5 bases; J trimming: 3 bases; junction bases outside the gene matches: 4. Germline V gene sequence: CDR1 SGHAT, CDR2 FQNNGV. CDR3 nucleotide sequence: TGTGCCAGCAGCCCGGGACAGAGCTACAATGAGCAGTTCTTC. The encoded protein is CASSPGQSYNEQFF.

The CDR3 DNA is TGTGCCTGGACGGGACAGGGAGGAGGAGAGACCCAGTACTTC. This gives the protein CAWTGQGGGETQYF. The V and J genes are TRBV30 and TRBJ2-5, with 9 positions matching TRBD1. The CDR3 covers 14 residues. From germline, CDR1 is GTSNPN and CDR2 SVGIG (reference sequence). Germline trimming cut 4 bases from V and 4 bases from J; bases unmatched to any gene: 7.

Points on this clone: A read error may produce the germline difference seen at one junction end. V is TRBV7-2 and J is TRBJ2-3, with TRBD1 as a possible D gene (6 bases). Germline V gene data show CDR1 as SGHTA and CDR2 as FQGNSA. CDR3 length: 13 amino acids. The chain's CDR3 is CASSVTGRTAATF. The CDR3 coding sequence is TGTGCCAGCAGCGTTACGGGGCGGACAGCGGCGACTTTT.

The gene calls are TRBV9 and TRBJ1-4, with 7 nucleotides matching TRBD1. Germline values: CDR1 SGDLS, CDR2 YYNGEE. V gave up 3 bases and J gave up 5 bases; unmatched junction bases: 10. This CDR3 region has 16 residues. CDR3 region: CASSASPGQINEKLFF. The DNA of the CDR3 is TGTGCCAGCAGCGCGTCGCCGGGACAGATCAATGAAAAACTGTTTTTT.

The CDR3: CASSFFDSPLHF. Written as DNA, the CDR3 is TGTGCCAGCAGTTTCTTTGATTCACCCCTCCACTTT. The genes are TRBV27 and TRBJ1-6; D is undetermined. CDR1 and CDR2 (germline): MNHEY, SMNVEV (reference sequence). The V end was cut by 3 bases, the J end by 8 bases, with 5 bases between. The CDR3 contains 12 residues.

In its sample, this clone was seen a few times. This sequence joins TRBV10-3 and TRBJ1-4, with D maybe TRBD1 (5 bases). The germline V gene encodes CDR1 ENHRY and CDR2 SYGVKD. V was pared by 2 bases and J by 10 bases, with 14 bases between. The CDR3 is 14 amino acids. The CDR3 loop is CAISEPRGGGKLFF. For the CDR3, the DNA is TGTGCCATCAGTGAGCCCCGGGGGGGTGGAAAACTGTTTTTT.

The V and J genes are TRBV19 and TRBJ2-3; possible D gene TRBD2, 6 bases. In germline, CDR1 is LNHDA, CDR2 SQIVND (reference sequence). The germline V and J ends were trimmed by 0 bases and 6 bases, with 10 bases remaining between them. The CDR3 extends over 14 amino acids. The CDR3 region is CASSIELGGDTQYF. DNA for the CDR3: TGTGCCAGTAGTATAGAGCTTGGGGGGGATACGCAGTATTTT.

V and J are TRBV6-5 and TRBJ2-6, with TRBD1 matching 8 bases. The CDR3 length is 16 residues. Trimming removed 4 bases from V and 4 bases from J; junction bases left unmatched: 6. CDR1 and CDR2 (germline): MNHEY, SVGAGI. As DNA, the CDR3 is TGTGCCAGCAGTTCCGGACAGGGCGCCGGGGCCAACGTCCTGACTTTC. Amino acids: CASSSGQGAGANVLTF.

The chain employs TRBV5-4 and TRBJ1-2; 11 positions agree with TRBD1. Germline lookup yields CDR1 SGHNT and CDR2 YYREEE (reference sequence). The CDR3 length is 16 residues. V shed 3 bases, J shed 8 bases, and the junction held 12 bases outside the gene matches. CDR3 protein: CASSSGGGQGAHGYTF. DNA for the CDR3: TGTGCCAGCAGCTCTGGAGGAGGACAGGGGGCGCACGGCTACACCTTC.